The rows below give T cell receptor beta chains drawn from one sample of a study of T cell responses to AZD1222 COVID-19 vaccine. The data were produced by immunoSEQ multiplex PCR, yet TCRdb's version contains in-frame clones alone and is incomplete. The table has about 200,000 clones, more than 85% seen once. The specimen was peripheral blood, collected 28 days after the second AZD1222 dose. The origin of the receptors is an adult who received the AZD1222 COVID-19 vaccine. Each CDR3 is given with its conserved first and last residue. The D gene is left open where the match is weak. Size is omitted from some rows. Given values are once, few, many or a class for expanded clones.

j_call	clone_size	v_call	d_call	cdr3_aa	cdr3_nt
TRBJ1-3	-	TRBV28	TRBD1	CASTADRPGNTIYF	TGTGCCAGCACCGCGGACAGGCCCGGAAACACCATATATTTT
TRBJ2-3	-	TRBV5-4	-	CASRERGGTDTQYF	TGTGCCAGCAGGGAGAGAGGGGGCACAGATACGCAGTATTTT
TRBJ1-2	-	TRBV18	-	CASSPPYPDGYTF	TGTGCCAGCTCACCACCTTATCCTGATGGCTACACCTTC
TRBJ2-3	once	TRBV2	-	CASSLLTDTQYF	TGTGCCAGCAGCCTATTAACAGATACGCAGTATTTT
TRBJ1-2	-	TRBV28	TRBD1	CASSLLTGVYNYGYTF	TGTGCCAGCAGTTTATTGACAGGGGTCTACAACTATGGCTACACCTTC
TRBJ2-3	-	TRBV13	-	CASSSSGPVGTDTQYF	TGTGCCAGCAGCTCTTCGGGACCCGTTGGCACAGATACGCAGTATTTT
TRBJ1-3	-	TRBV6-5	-	CASSYSTGAGGNTIYF	TGTGCCAGCAGTTACTCGACGGGGGCCGGTGGAAACACCATATATTTT
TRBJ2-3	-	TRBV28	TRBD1	CASSPSGTGHADTQYF	TGTGCCAGCAGTCCCAGCGGGACAGGGCATGCAGATACGCAGTATTTT
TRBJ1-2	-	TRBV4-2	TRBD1	CASSPPGTGTYGYTF	TGTGCCAGCAGCCCCCCCGGGACAGGGACGTATGGCTACACCTTC
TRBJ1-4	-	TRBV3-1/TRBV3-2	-	CASSQRGAKGEKLFF	TGTGCCAGCAGCCAAAGGGGAGCGAAAGGTGAAAAACTGTTTTTT
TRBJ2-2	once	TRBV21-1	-	CASSKGQGRMGPNTGELFF	TGTGCCAGCAGCAAGGGACAGGGAAGAATGGGTCCGAACACCGGGGAGCTGTTTTTT
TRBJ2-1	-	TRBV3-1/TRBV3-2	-	CASSLRVEYYNEQFF	TGTGCCAGCAGCCTCAGAGTAGAATACTACAATGAGCAGTTCTTC
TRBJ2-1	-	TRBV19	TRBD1	CASQTGQGYNEQFF	TGTGCCAGCCAAACGGGACAGGGCTACAATGAGCAGTTCTTC
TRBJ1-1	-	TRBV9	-	CASTGRSPEAFF	TGTGCCAGCACCGGTAGAAGCCCTGAAGCTTTCTTT
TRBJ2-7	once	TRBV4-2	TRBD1	CASSHPTGVAYEQYF	TGTGCCAGCAGCCATCCGACAGGGGTGGCCTACGAGCAGTACTTC
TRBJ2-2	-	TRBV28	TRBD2	CASRGTSGKTAGELFF	TGTGCCAGCAGGGGGACTAGCGGGAAGACTGCCGGGGAGCTGTTTTTT
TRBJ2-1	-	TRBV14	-	CASSQRLVSSYNEQFF	TGTGCCAGCAGCCAGAGACTAGTTAGCTCCTACAATGAGCAGTTCTTC
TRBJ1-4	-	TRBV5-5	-	CASSSDEAGEYEKLFF	TGTGCCAGCAGCTCCGACGAGGCGGGGGAGTATGAAAAACTGTTTTTT
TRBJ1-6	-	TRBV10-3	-	CAISEGGLDSPLHF	TGTGCCATCAGTGAGGGGGGGCTTGATTCACCCCTCCACTTT
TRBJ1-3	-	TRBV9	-	CASRAEIEGNTIYF	TGTGCCAGCAGAGCGGAAATTGAAGGAAACACCATATATTTT
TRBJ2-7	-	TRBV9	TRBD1	CASSEGQEHYEQYF	TGTGCCAGCAGCGAAGGACAGGAACACTACGAGCAGTACTTC
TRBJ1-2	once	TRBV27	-	CASSLYRDTNYGYTF	TGTGCCAGCAGTTTATACCGGGACACAAACTATGGCTACACCTTC